These 25 T cell receptor beta chains came from one sample sequenced in a study of CD8 T cells in ankylosing spondylitis. Each CDR3 protein is one row after TCRdb ran MiXCR on the 5' RACE reads. The table shows under 85,000 distinct CDR3 sequences, with about 5% occurring only once. Material for sequencing was blood, either unsorted or a sorted T cell fraction (not recorded which). The receptors here all came from a male donor with ankylosing spondylitis or in good health (not recorded which).

This clonotype occurred many times. The gene calls are TRBV4-1 and TRBJ2-3; no firm D call. Germline CDR1 and CDR2: MGHRA and YSYEKL. The CDR3 has 12 amino acids. Trimming removed 0 bases at V and 7 bases at J, with 5 bases between. CDR3 nucleotide sequence: TGCGCCAGCAGCCAAGAGGTAAATACGCAGTATTTT. Translation: CASSQEVNTQYF.

V usage is TRBV27 and J usage is TRBJ1-2; a possible D gene is TRBD1 (6 bases). The CDR3 has 17 residues. Looked up from germline, CDR1 is MNHEY and CDR2 is SMNVEV (reference sequence). Trimming pared 1 base from V and 4 bases from J, leaving 19 bases between. The CDR3 DNA reads as TGTGCCAGCAGTTTATGGGGCAGGGGATCCTCCGGCTATGGCTACACCTTC. Encoded protein: CASSLWGRGSSGYGYTF.

This clonotype was detected ten times or more. The chain is built from TRBV5-1 and TRBJ2-3, with D perhaps given as TRBD1 or TRBD2 (5 bases each). Germline V CDR1 and CDR2: SGHRS, YFSETQ. The CDR3 is made up of 13 amino acids. Trimming pared 4 bases from V and 4 bases from J, leaving 10 bases between. The CDR3 DNA sequence: TGCGCCAGCAGCCACGAGGGGTCAGATACGCAGTATTTT. Amino acids: CASSHEGSDTQYF.

This clonotype was counted many times. This chain joins TRBV9 and TRBJ2-4, with D possibly being TRBD2 (7 bases). The CDR3 runs 12 residues. Per the germline V gene, CDR1 is SGDLS and CDR2 is YYNGEE. V gave up 7 bases and J gave up 9 bases, with 14 bases separating them. The CDR3 loop reads CASGGAAAIQYF. The CDR3 DNA sequence: TGTGCCAGCGGGGGGGCCGCGGCCATTCAGTACTTC.

This clonotype was seen many times. The chain employs TRBV20-1 and TRBJ2-5; TRBD2 is a possible D gene (5 bases). Germline assignment: CDR1 DFQATT and CDR2 SNEGSKA (reference sequence). V lost 0 bases and J 4 bases, leaving 15 bases between the germline ends. The CDR3 length is 15 residues. CDR3 sequence (DNA): TGCAGTGCTAGAGATCGGCTCGCGGGCCTAGAGACCCAGTACTTC. Its protein product is CSARDRLAGLETQYF.

This clonotype was counted many times. The rearrangement uses TRBV28 and TRBJ2-1; TRBD1 matches 8 bases. J was trimmed by 0 bases and V by 2 bases; bases with no gene match: 6. Looked up from germline, CDR1 is MDHEN and CDR2 is SYDVKM. This CDR3 is built from 17 residues. As DNA, the CDR3 is TGTGCCAGCAGTTTACGACAGGGGCCCAGCTCCTACAATGAGCAGTTCTTC. Translation gives CASSLRQGPSSYNEQFF.

This clonotype was seen at least ten times. The V and J genes are TRBV11-2 and TRBJ2-1; 13 positions agree with TRBD2. Germline V lookup: CDR1 SGHAT, CDR2 FQNNGV. The CDR3 extends over 15 amino acids. V gave up 1 base and J gave up 6 bases; unmatched junction bases: 0. The DNA for the CDR3 is TGTGCCAGCAGCTTAGGGACTAGCGGGGGCAATGAGCAGTTCTTC. As protein: CASSLGTSGGNEQFF. The entire variable domain, with the rest obtained from reference TRBV11-2 and TRBJ2-1, is as follows: EAGVAQSPRYKIIEKRQSVAFWCNPISGHATLYWYQQILGQGPKLLIQFQNNGVVDDSQLPKDRFSAERLKGVDSTLKIQPAKLEDSAVYLCASSLGTSGGNEQFFGPGTRLTVL.

The CDR3 protein is CASTGPLAGGPVPNEQFF. The CDR3 DNA reads as TGTGCCAGCACTGGACCACTAGCGGGGGGGCCCGTCCCTAATGAGCAGTTCTTC. V is TRBV11-1 and J is TRBJ2-1; TRBD2 aligns across 13 bases. The CDR3 sequence is 18 residues long. Germline assignment: CDR1 SGHAT and CDR2 FQDESV (reference sequence). The junction had 16 bases not matched to a gene; V was cut back by 7 bases and J by 7 bases.

This clonotype was observed a handful of times. The chain is built from TRBV6-2 or TRBV6-3 and TRBJ2-7, with D perhaps TRBD1 (5 bases). V was pared by 6 bases and J by 5 bases, with 11 bases between. The CDR3 covers 12 residues. The V gene's germline CDR1 is MNHEY and CDR2 SVGEGT. CDR3 DNA: TGTGCCAGCAGCTCAGGGATCGACGAGCAGTACTTC. Translating it yields CASSSGIDEQYF.

This clonotype was observed at least ten times. The V and J genes are TRBV20-1 and TRBJ2-7, with 12 bases matching TRBD2. Germline V gene data show CDR1 as DFQATT and CDR2 as SNEGSKA (reference sequence). This CDR3 is 18 amino acids long. With V trimmed by 0 bases and J by 3 bases, 12 bases remained unmatched. For the CDR3, the DNA is TGCAGTGCTAGAGATGATGGGACTAGCGGGCCTCCCAGCTACGAGCAGTACTTC. Protein sequence: CSARDDGTSGPPSYEQYF.

This clonotype was observed many times. V is TRBV7-9 and J is TRBJ1-2; maybe TRBD1 (5 bases). Germline lookup yields CDR1 SEHNR and CDR2 FQNEAQ (reference sequence). V dropped 1 base and J dropped 2 bases, with 11 bases sitting between them. CDR3 length: 15 residues. The CDR3 DNA sequence: TGTGCCAGCAGCTTAGACCAGGGCACGAACTATGGCTACACCTTC. This translates into CASSLDQGTNYGYTF.

This clonotype appeared many times. The rearrangement uses TRBV20-1 and TRBJ2-5; 11 bases are a match to TRBD2. CDR3 length: 13 residues. Germline CDR1 DFQATT, CDR2 SNEGSKA (reference sequence). The V and J ends lost 0 bases and 10 bases, in that order; junction bases with no gene match: 4. The CDR3 protein is CSARDPSGGFQYF. As DNA, the CDR3 is TGCAGTGCTAGAGATCCTAGCGGGGGGTTCCAGTACTTC.

At least ten counts were recorded for this clonotype. The V and J genes are TRBV4-3 and TRBJ2-3; possible D gene TRBD1, 6 bases. This CDR3 is built from 15 residues. Germline-derived CDR1 and CDR2 are LGHNA and YSLEER. V lost 6 bases and J 1 base, leaving 14 bases between the germline ends. The CDR3 loop reads CASRPTAGGTDTQYF. As DNA, the CDR3 is TGCGCCAGCAGGCCGACAGCAGGGGGCACAGATACGCAGTATTTT.

This clonotype was counted at least ten times. CDR3 DNA sequence: TGCGCCAGCAGCTTGGTCAATCCGATTTACAATGAGCAGTTCTTC. Amino acid sequence: CASSLVNPIYNEQFF. V usage is TRBV5-1 and J usage is TRBJ2-1; D is ambiguous. Trimming took 0 bases from V and 4 from J, leaving 11 bases between them. In germline, CDR1 is SGHRS, CDR2 YFSETQ. The CDR3 covers 15 residues.

This clonotype occurred many times. CDR3 DNA sequence: TGCAGCGTTGTTGGTGGTAATGAAAAACTGTTTTTT. Amino acids: CSVVGGNEKLFF. The rearrangement joins TRBV29-1 to TRBJ1-4; no clear D gene. CDR1 is SQVTM, CDR2 ANQGSEA, per germline. The V end lost 4 bases, the J end lost 4 bases, and 7 bases lay between the germline ends. The CDR3 runs to 12 residues. The full variable domain, rest sourced from reference TRBV29-1 and TRBJ1-4, is SAVISQKPSRDICQRGTSLTIQCQVDSQVTMMFWYRQQPGQSLTLIATANQGSEATYESGFVIDKFPISRPNLTFSTLTVSNMSPEDSSIYLCSVVGGNEKLFFGSGTQLSVL.

This clonotype was detected ten times or more. V usage is TRBV12-3 or TRBV12-4 and J usage is TRBJ2-5, with TRBD2 as a possible D gene (6 bases). V lost 9 bases and J lost 5, with 16 bases in between. CDR3 length equals 13 residues. This CDR3 reads CASRIAASETQYF. CDR3 DNA sequence: TGTGCCAGTAGAATAGCGGCTTCTGAGACCCAGTACTTC.

In this sample, this clonotype turned up many times. The V gene is TRBV3-1, the J gene TRBJ2-5, with D perhaps matching TRBD1 or TRBD2 (5 bases each). The CDR3 runs to 15 residues. V lost 4 bases, J lost 1 base, and 13 bases lay in between. Germline V gene sequence: CDR1 LGHDT, CDR2 YNNKEL (reference sequence). The CDR3 DNA sequence: TGTGCCAGCAGCCGAGCTGGTGGGGGCCAAGAGACCCAGTACTTC. Amino acids: CASSRAGGGQETQYF.

This clonotype came up many times. The chain employs TRBV28 and TRBJ2-1; D gene ambiguous. Germline V gene sequence: CDR1 MDHEN, CDR2 SYDVKM. The V end was cut by 5 bases, the J end by 4 bases, with 6 bases between. CDR3 length: 12 amino acids. Here the CDR3 DNA reads TGTGCCAGCAGTGGCGAGTACAATGAGCAGTTCTTC. It translates to CASSGEYNEQFF.

This clonotype showed up many times. The genes are TRBV24-1 and TRBJ1-5; a possible D gene is TRBD1 (6 bases). The CDR3 consists of 16 residues. Germline CDR1 and CDR2: KGHDR and SFDVKD. Trimming shortened V by 2 bases and J by 7 bases, and 17 bases separated the two germline ends. The CDR3 sequence: CATSDSGAEGRQPQHF. The CDR3 nucleotides are TGTGCCACCAGTGATTCAGGGGCCGAAGGCCGGCAGCCCCAGCATTTT.

The chain joins TRBV7-2 to TRBJ2-3; D assignment may be TRBD1 or TRBD2 (6 bases each). Germline-derived CDR1 and CDR2 are SGHTA and FQGNSA. The CDR3 runs 15 residues. V dropped 5 bases and J dropped 7 bases, with 19 bases sitting between them. Here the CDR3 reads CASSPSGAFRHTQYF. The CDR3 DNA is TGTGCCAGCAGCCCGTCGGGGGCTTTTAGGCATACGCAGTATTTT.

This clonotype showed up many times. The gene calls are TRBV7-9 and TRBJ1-5; D is possibly TRBD1 (5 bases). This CDR3 has 13 residues. Trimming removed 6 bases at V and 5 bases at J, with 11 bases between. Germline V gene data show CDR1 as SEHNR and CDR2 as FQNEAQ (reference sequence). DNA for the CDR3: TGTGCCAGCAGTTACACGACAGATCAGCCCCAGCATTTT. This sequence encodes CASSYTTDQPQHF.

This clonotype appeared many times. This rearrangement joins TRBV20-1 to TRBJ1-2, with 7 bases identical to TRBD1. Germline-derived CDR1 and CDR2 are DFQATT and SNEGSKA (reference sequence). The CDR3 has 15 residues. V shed 0 bases, J shed 5 bases, and the junction held 9 bases outside the gene matches. CDR3 protein: CSARDIDRDLYGYTF. In nucleotides, the CDR3 is TGCAGTGCTAGAGATATTGACAGGGACTTATATGGCTACACCTTC.

This clonotype showed up just a few times. The chain has TRBV28 and TRBJ2-2; D possibly corresponds to TRBD1 (5 bases). CDR3 length: 15 amino acids. The germline V gene has CDR1 MDHEN and CDR2 SYDVKM. V gave up 2 bases and J gave up 2 bases, with 9 bases separating them. In DNA form, the CDR3 reads TGTGCCAGCAGTTTAGGGGCAGGAAACACCGGGGAGCTGTTTTTT. Its translation is CASSLGAGNTGELFF.

The CDR3, as DNA: TGTGCCAGCAGTTTCCTTGCAGGCAGCGACGAGCAGTACTTC. It codes for CASSFLAGSDEQYF. This chain links TRBV12-3 or TRBV12-4 with TRBJ2-7; unclear D gene. V was clipped by 3 bases and J by 5 bases, with 14 bases between them. The CDR3 spans 14 residues.

Concerning this clonotype itself: At one end the junction does not follow the germline gene, possibly because of a read error. V is TRBV20-1 and J is TRBJ1-2, with TRBD1 matching over 11 bases. This CDR3 comprises 16 residues. Germline CDR1 is DFQATT and CDR2 is SNEGSKA (reference sequence). Written as DNA, the CDR3 is TGCTGTGCATCCCTCAACCGGGACAGGGGGGATGGTGGCTACACCTTC. Residues: CCASLNRDRGDGGYTF.